Following are 8 T cell receptor beta chains from one sample sequenced in a study of cytomegalovirus exposure and HLA in healthy donors. Primers for the PCR totalled 60 Vbeta and 13 Jbeta. Only in-frame clones appear in the TCRdb table, and some are missing; sequencing was by immunoSEQ multiplex PCR. The sample contains approximately 120,000 clones, around three quarters of which appear only once. The sample consisted of PBMCs. These receptors were taken from a woman in her 40s in good health and CMV-seropositive.

In its sample, this clone was seen once. The rearrangement links TRBV5-5 to TRBJ1-5, with D hard to call. V shed 2 bases and J shed 4 bases, with 10 bases lying between them. The CDR3 contains 14 residues. Germline CDR1 SGHKS, CDR2 YYEKEE (reference sequence). The CDR3 DNA sequence: TGTGCCAGCAGCTTCCGCAGCGATAATCAGCCCCAGCATTTT. It codes for CASSFRSDNQPQHF.

The chain recombines TRBV2 with TRBJ2-2; the D gene is possibly TRBD2 (5 bases). CDR1 and CDR2 (germline): SNHLY, FYNNEI. Trimming took off 5 bases at V and 9 bases at J, with 10 bases between the two ends. The CDR3 spans 12 residues. The CDR3 DNA sequence: TGTGCCAGCAGTCCTTTAGCGCGGGAGCTGTTTTTT. Its translation is CASSPLARELFF.

Written as DNA, the CDR3 is TGTGCCAGTAGTATTGGGCAAGCTAATGAAAAACTGTTTTTT. Residues: CASSIGQANEKLFF. This chain uses TRBV19 with TRBJ1-4, with D unclear. The germline CDR1 and CDR2 sequences are LNHDA and SQIVND (reference sequence). The CDR3 loop spans 14 amino acids. V lost 3 bases, J lost 3 bases, and 8 bases lay in between.

The V gene is TRBV11-2, the J gene TRBJ1-1; TRBD1 agrees at 11 bases. CDR1 is SGHAT, CDR2 FQNNGV, per germline. The V gene end was trimmed by 5 bases and the J gene end by 4 bases; junction bases not matched to a gene: 3. The CDR3 contains 14 residues. DNA for the CDR3: TGTGCCAGCAGCCCGGGACAGGGGGTCACTGAAGCTTTCTTT. Its translation is CASSPGQGVTEAFF.

The chain uses TRBV2 and TRBJ2-2; 12 nucleotides line up with TRBD2. The germline CDR1 and CDR2 sequences are SNHLY and FYNNEI. With V trimmed by 4 bases and J by 3 bases, 0 bases remained unmatched. CDR3 length equals 15 residues. In DNA, the CDR3 is TGTGCCAGCAGTGGACTAGCGGGGGACACCGGGGAGCTGTTTTTT. It is translated as CASSGLAGDTGELFF.

This clone was detected only a few times. The rearrangement links TRBV7-3 to TRBJ1-1, with D possibly being TRBD1 (5 bases). CDR1 is SGHTA, CDR2 FQGTGA, per germline. The CDR3 is 13 residues long. Trimming pared 5 bases from V and 1 base from J, leaving 8 bases between. CDR3 nucleotides: TGTGCCAGCAGCCACCAGGGGAACACTGAAGCTTTCTTT. It specifies CASSHQGNTEAFF.

V usage is TRBV7-9 and J usage is TRBJ2-7, with a possible D match to TRBD2 (6 bases). Trimming cost V 5 bases and J 2 bases, with 13 bases left between them. Germline-derived CDR1 and CDR2 are SEHNR and FQNEAQ (reference sequence). The CDR3 extends over 14 amino acids. Written as DNA, the CDR3 is TGTGCCAGCAGCCGCGGAGGGTCCCCCTACGAGCAGTACTTC. Its protein product is CASSRGGSPYEQYF. Full variable domain (missing parts from reference TRBV7-9 and TRBJ2-7): DTGVSQNPRHKITKRGQNVTFRCDPISEHNRLYWYRQTLGQGPEFLTYFQNEAQLEKSRLLSDRFSAERPKGSFSTLEIQRTEQGDSAMYLCASSRGGSPYEQYFGPGTRLTVT.

V and J are TRBV6-5 and TRBJ1-2, with TRBD1 as a possible D gene (6 bases). Germline CDR1 is MNHEY and CDR2 is SVGAGI. The CDR3 length is 14 residues. Trimming cost V 3 bases and J 10 bases, with 18 bases left between them. The CDR3 bases are TGTGCCAGCAGTTATGGCAGGGGCGCCTCTGTCTACACCTTC. It translates to CASSYGRGASVYTF.